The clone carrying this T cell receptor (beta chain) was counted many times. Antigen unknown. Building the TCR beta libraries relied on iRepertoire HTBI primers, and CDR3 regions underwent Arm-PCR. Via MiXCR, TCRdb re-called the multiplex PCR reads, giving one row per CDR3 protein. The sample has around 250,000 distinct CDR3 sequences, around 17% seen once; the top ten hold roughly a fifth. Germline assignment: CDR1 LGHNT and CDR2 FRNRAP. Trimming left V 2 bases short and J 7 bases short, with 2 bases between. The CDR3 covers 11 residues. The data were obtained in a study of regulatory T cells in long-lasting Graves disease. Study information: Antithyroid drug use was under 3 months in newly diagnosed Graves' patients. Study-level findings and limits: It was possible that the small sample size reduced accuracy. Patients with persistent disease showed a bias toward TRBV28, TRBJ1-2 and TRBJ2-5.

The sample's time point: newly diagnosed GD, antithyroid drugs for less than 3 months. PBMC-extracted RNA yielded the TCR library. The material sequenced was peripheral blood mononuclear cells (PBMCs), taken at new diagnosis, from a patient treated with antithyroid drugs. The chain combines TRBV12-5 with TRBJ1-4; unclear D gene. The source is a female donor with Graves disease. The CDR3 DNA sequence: TGTGCTAGTGGTTTGAGTGAAAAACTGTTTTTT. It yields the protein CASGLSEKLFF.